The 5 T cell receptor beta chains below all came from one sample that was sequenced in a study of identical twins. Via MiXCR, TCRdb re-called the 5' RACE reads, giving one row per CDR3 protein. The sample includes 600,000 to 800,000 distinct CDR3 sequences, 21% seen only once; the top ten take 4% to 5.5%. These data also formed part of another study, on T cells expressing NK-cell markers.

Sequenced: PBMCs. The receptors come from a woman between 18 and 30 years old in good health.

The gene calls are TRBV11-2 and TRBJ2-2; D ambiguous. Germline V gene sequence: CDR1 SGHAT, CDR2 FQNNGV. The CDR3 runs 12 residues. V gave up 7 bases and J gave up 6 bases, with 9 bases separating them. CDR3 nucleotide sequence: TGTGCCAGCACCACGCGCCCCGGGGAGCTGTTTTTT. It is translated as CASTTRPGELFF.

This clonotype was observed at least ten times. The CDR3 nucleotides read TGCGCCAGCAGTTCCGGGACTGGCCAAGAGACCCAGTACTTC. It specifies CASSSGTGQETQYF. This sequence joins TRBV5-1 and TRBJ2-5; a weak D match, TRBD2 (6 bases). V was clipped by 5 bases and J by 1 base, with 12 bases between them. Germline V gives CDR1 SGHRS, CDR2 YFSETQ. The CDR3 has 14 amino acids.

This clonotype has only a few counts. The chain combines TRBV6-2 or TRBV6-3 with TRBJ2-7; TRBD2 matches 7 bases. The CDR3 sequence is 14 residues long. After removal of 10 bases from V and 0 bases from J, the junction contained 9 bases not matched to a gene. The germline gives CDR1 MNHEY, CDR2 SVGEGT. The DNA for the CDR3 is TGTGCCACCCAAAGAGGCGGGAGCTCCTACGAGCAGTACTTC. This translates into CATQRGGSSYEQYF.

This clonotype was seen a few times. The chain links TRBV20-1 to TRBJ1-1; TRBD1 matches at 9 bases. Trimming at V came to 5 bases and at J to 1 base, leaving 11 bases not matched to a gene. CDR3 length equals 16 residues. Germline CDR1 reads DFQATT; CDR2 reads SNEGSKA (reference sequence). CDR3 sequence: CSAPPGQGVSNTEAFF. Here the CDR3 DNA reads TGCAGTGCTCCCCCGGGACAGGGAGTTTCGAACACTGAAGCTTTCTTT.

This chain joins TRBV6-5 and TRBJ1-1; TRBD1 might be the D (5 bases). This CDR3 has 13 amino acids. From germline, CDR1 is MNHEY and CDR2 SVGAGI. V was trimmed by 7 bases and J by 1 base, leaving 10 bases between them. The CDR3 sequence is CASIKGPNTEAFF. In nucleotides, the CDR3 is TGTGCCAGCATTAAGGGACCGAACACTGAAGCTTTCTTT.